This T cell receptor (beta chain) was recorded in a study of identical twins. Each CDR3 protein gets one entry after TCRdb re-called the 5' RACE reads with MiXCR. The sample records 700,000 or so distinct CDR3 sequences, 8.6% being singletons. The ends lost 0 bases at V and 7 bases at J; junction bases unmatched: 7. This CDR3 has 16 amino acids. Germline CDR1 LGHNA, CDR2 YNFKEQ. These data were also filed under a second study, of yellow fever vaccine responses in identical twins.

The sample taken for sequencing was PBMCs. The rearrangement links TRBV4-2 to TRBJ1-3, with 9 bases matching TRBD1. The origin of this receptor is a woman aged 18-30 years in good health. The CDR3 loop is CASSQDRPQGANTIYF. CDR3 nucleotide sequence: TGTGCCAGCAGCCAAGATCGGCCACAGGGGGCTAACACCATATATTTT.